Given below is one T cell receptor beta chain in context. This specimen comes from a study of shared clonotypes between healthy human individuals. The CDR3 loop spans 13 amino acids. The germline V gene encodes CDR1 SGHNT and CDR2 YENEEA. The junction had 2 bases not matched to a gene; V was cut back by 3 bases and J by 7 bases. The quantity of DNA used in unsorted PBMC replicate PCRs was roughly 300 ng, corresponding to some 29,000 T cell genomes. Generated by immunoSEQ multiplex PCR, the TCRdb table keeps only in-frame clones and is missing some. The sample includes fewer than 550,000 clones, about 79% of them seen just once.

The source of this sequence is a woman between 40 and 55 years old in good health. Some clones in this sample may be carry-over from other donors' samples. The J gene is TRBJ2-1, the V gene TRBV11-3, with 8 bases aligning to TRBD2. The sample comprised PBMCs. The CDR3 nucleotides are TGTGCCAGCAGCTTCCCTAGCGGGAATGAGCAGTTCTTC. The encoded protein is CASSFPSGNEQFF.